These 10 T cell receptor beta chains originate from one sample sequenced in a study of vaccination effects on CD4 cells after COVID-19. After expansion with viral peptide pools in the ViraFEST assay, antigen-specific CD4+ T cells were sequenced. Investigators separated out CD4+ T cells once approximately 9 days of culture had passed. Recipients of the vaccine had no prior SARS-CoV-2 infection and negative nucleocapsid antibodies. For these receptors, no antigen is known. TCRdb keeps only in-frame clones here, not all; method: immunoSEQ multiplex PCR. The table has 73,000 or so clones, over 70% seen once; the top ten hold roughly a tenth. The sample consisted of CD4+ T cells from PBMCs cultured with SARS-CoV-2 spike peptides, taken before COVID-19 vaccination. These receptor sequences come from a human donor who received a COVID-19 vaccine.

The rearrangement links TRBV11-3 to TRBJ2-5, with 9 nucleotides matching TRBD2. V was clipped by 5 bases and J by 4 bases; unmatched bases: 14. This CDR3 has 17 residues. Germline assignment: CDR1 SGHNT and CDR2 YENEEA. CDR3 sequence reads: CASSPGTSPLVGETQYF. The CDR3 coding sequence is TGTGCCAGCAGCCCTGGGACTAGCCCCCTAGTAGGAGAGACCCAGTACTTC.

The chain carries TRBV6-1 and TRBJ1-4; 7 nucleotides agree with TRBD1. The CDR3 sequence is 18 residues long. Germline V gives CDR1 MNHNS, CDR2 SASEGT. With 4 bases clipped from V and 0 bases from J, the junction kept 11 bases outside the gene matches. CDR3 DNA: TGTGCCAGCAGTGGAGGACAGGTCTCCAAGGCAACTAATGAAAAACTGTTTTTT. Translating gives CASSGGQVSKATNEKLFF.

The CDR3 reads CATSRGTGPYEQYV. The CDR3, as DNA: TGTGCCACCAGCAGGGGGACAGGGCCCTACGAGCAGTACGTC. V gene TRBV15 combines with J gene TRBJ2-7; 9 bases map to TRBD1. Unmatched junction bases numbered 2, after V lost 3 bases and J lost 2 bases. The CDR3 has 14 residues. CDR1 and CDR2 from the germline V gene are LNHNV and YYDKDF (reference sequence).

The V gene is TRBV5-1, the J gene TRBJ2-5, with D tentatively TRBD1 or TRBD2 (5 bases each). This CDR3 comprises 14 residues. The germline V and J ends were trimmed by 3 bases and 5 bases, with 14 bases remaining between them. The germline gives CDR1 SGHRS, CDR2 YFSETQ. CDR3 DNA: TGCGCCAGCAGCTACCAGGGAGAGCATGAGACCCAGTACTTC. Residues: CASSYQGEHETQYF.

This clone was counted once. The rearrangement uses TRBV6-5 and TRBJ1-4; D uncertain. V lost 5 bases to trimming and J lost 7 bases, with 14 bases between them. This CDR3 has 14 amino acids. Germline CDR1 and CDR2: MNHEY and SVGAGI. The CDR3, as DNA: TGTGCCAGCAGTCGCTGGAGTTTGGGTGAAAAACTGTTTTTT. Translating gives CASSRWSLGEKLFF.

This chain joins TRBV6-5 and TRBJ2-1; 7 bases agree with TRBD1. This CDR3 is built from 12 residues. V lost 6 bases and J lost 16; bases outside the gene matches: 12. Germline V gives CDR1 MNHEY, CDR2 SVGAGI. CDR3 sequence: CASRETGLERFF. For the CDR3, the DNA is TGTGCCAGCAGAGAGACAGGGTTGGAAAGATTCTTC.

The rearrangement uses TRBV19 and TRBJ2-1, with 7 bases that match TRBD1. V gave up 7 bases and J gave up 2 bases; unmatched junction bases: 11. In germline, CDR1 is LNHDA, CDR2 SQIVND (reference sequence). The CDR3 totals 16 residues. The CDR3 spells CASMDAGTVTYNEQFF. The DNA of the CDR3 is TGTGCCAGTATGGACGCCGGGACAGTTACCTACAATGAGCAGTTCTTC.

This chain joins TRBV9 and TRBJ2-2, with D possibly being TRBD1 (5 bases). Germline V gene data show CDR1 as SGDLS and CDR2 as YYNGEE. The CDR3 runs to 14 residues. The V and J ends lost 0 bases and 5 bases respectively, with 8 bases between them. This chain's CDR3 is CASSVAGQTGELFF. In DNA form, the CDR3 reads TGTGCCAGCAGCGTAGCAGGACAAACCGGGGAGCTGTTTTTT.

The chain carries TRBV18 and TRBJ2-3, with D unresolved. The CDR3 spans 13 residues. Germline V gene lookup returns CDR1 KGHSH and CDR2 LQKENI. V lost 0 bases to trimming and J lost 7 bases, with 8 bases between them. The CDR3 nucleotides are TGTGCCAGCTCACCACCGCTGGTAAATACGCAGTATTTT. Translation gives CASSPPLVNTQYF.

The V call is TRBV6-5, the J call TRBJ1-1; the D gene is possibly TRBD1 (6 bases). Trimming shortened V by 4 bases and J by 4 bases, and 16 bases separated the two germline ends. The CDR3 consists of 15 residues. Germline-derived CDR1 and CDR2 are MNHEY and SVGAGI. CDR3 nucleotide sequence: TGTGCCAGCAGTTGGTCGACAGGTGGGGGCACTGAAGCTTTCTTT. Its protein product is CASSWSTGGGTEAFF.